This T cell receptor (beta chain) was found in a study of post-analysis software for immune sequencing data. TCR beta cDNA libraries had unique molecular identifiers. TCRdb re-called the PCR reads with MiXCR, one entry per CDR3 protein. The table lists 160,000 or so distinct CDR3 sequences, 36% of them singletons. The CDR3 length is 12 residues. Germline lookup yields CDR1 SEHNR and CDR2 FQNEAQ (reference sequence). Trimming left V 3 bases short and J 3 bases short, with 6 bases between. V is TRBV7-9 and J is TRBJ2-7; weak D call: TRBD1 (5 bases). The specimen was blood, collected after autologous hematopoietic stem cell transplantation. The source of this sequence is a girl aged 10 to 17 with multiple sclerosis. Here the CDR3 reads CASSFGHYEQYF. The CDR3 coding sequence is TGTGCCAGCAGCTTCGGACACTACGAGCAGTACTTC.